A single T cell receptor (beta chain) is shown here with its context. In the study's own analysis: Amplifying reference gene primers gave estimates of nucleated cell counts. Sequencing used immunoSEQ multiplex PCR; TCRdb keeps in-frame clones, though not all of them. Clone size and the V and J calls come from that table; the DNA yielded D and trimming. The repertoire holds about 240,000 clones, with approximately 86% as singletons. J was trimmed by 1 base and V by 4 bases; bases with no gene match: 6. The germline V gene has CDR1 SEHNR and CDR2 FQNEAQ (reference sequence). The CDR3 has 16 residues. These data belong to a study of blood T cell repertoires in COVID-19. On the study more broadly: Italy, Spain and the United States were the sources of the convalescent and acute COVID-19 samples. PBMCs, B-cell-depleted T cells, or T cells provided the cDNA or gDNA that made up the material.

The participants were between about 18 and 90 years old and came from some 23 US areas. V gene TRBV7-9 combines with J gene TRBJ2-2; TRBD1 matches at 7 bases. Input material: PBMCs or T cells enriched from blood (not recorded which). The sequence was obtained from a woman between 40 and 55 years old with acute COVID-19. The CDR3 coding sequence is TGTGCCAGCAGCTACCTAAGGACAGGGAACACCGGGGAGCTGTTTTTT. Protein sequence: CASSYLRTGNTGELFF.